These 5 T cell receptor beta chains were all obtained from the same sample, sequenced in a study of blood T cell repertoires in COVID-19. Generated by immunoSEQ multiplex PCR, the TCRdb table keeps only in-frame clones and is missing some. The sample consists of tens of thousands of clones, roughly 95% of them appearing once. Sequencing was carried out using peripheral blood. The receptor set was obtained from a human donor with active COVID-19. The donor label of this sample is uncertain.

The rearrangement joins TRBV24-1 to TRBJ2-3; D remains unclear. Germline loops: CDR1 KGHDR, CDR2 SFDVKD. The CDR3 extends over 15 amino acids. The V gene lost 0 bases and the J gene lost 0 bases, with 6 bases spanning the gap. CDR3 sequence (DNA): TGTGCCACCAGTGATTTGCAACAAAGCACAGATACGCAGTATTTT. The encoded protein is CATSDLQQSTDTQYF.

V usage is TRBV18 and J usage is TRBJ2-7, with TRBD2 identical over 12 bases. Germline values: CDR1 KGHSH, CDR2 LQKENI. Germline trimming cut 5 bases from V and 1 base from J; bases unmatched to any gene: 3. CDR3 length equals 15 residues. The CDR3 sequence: CASSSLAGGSYEQYF. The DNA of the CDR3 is TGTGCCAGCTCATCGCTAGCGGGGGGGTCCTACGAGCAGTACTTC.

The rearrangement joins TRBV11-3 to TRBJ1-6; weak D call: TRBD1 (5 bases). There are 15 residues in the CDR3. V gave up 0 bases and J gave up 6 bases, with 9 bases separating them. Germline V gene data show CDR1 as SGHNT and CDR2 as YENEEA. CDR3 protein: CASSLEGVGNSPLHF. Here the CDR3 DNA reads TGTGCCAGCAGCTTAGAAGGGGTCGGTAATTCACCCCTCCACTTT.

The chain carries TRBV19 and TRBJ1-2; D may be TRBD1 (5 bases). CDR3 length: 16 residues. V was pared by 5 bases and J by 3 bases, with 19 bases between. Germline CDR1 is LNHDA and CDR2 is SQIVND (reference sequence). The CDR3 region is CASSPRPGRLDYGYTF. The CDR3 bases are TGTGCCAGTAGTCCGCGCCCAGGGCGTTTGGACTATGGCTACACCTTC.

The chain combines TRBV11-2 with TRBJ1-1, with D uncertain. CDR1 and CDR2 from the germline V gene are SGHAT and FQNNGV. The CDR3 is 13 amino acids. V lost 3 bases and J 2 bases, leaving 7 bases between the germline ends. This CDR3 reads CASSFSPNTEAFF. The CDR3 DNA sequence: TGTGCCAGCAGCTTTTCCCCAAACACTGAAGCTTTCTTT.